The 22 T cell receptor beta chains in this list originate from one sample, sequenced in a study of cytomegalovirus exposure and HLA in healthy donors. This PCR relied on a set of 60 Vbeta primers and 13 Jbeta primers. TCRdb's table, derived via immunoSEQ multiplex PCR, lists solely in-frame clones and lacks some. Of 200,000 or so clones in the sample, approximately 82% were seen once. The sample comprised PBMCs. The receptors shown here come from a woman in her late teens or twenties in good health and CMV-seropositive.

The CDR3 loop is CASSYQGNTEAFF. CDR3 nucleotides: TGTGCCAGCAGTTACCAGGGTAACACTGAAGCTTTCTTT. The chain links TRBV27 to TRBJ1-1; a weak D match, TRBD1 (5 bases). Trimming took off 4 bases at V and 2 bases at J, with 8 bases between the two ends. The CDR3 totals 13 residues. In germline, CDR1 is MNHEY, CDR2 SMNVEV (reference sequence).

The rearrangement links TRBV6-6 to TRBJ2-1; 14 bases fit TRBD2. Germline values: CDR1 MNHNY, CDR2 SVGAGI (reference sequence). V shed 7 bases, J shed 8 bases, and the junction held 7 bases outside the gene matches. The length of the CDR3 is 15 residues. In DNA form, the CDR3 reads TGTGCCAGCATATCCGGGACTAGCGGGGGCGATGAGCAGTTCTTC. It yields the protein CASISGTSGGDEQFF.

The rearrangement uses TRBV11-2 and TRBJ1-1; D might be TRBD1 (6 bases). The CDR3 runs 15 residues. The germline V gene encodes CDR1 SGHAT and CDR2 FQNNGV. Trimming took 1 base from V and 3 from J, leaving 12 bases between them. CDR3 residues: CASSLVRGLHTEAFF. CDR3 DNA: TGTGCCAGCAGCTTAGTCAGGGGCTTGCACACTGAAGCTTTCTTT.

The chain uses TRBV6-1 and TRBJ1-5; 9 bases align to TRBD1. The V gene's germline CDR1 is MNHNS and CDR2 SASEGT. V lost 4 bases and J lost 7; bases outside the gene matches: 11. CDR3 length: 16 residues. The CDR3 region is CASSAESGTGYQPQHF. CDR3 nucleotides: TGTGCCAGCAGTGCGGAGTCCGGGACAGGGTACCAGCCCCAGCATTTT.

The chain is built from TRBV7-6 and TRBJ2-5; 7 bases align to TRBD2. This CDR3 spans 13 amino acids. The junction had 4 bases not matched to a gene; V was cut back by 5 bases and J by 4 bases. Looked up from germline, CDR1 is SGHVS and CDR2 is FNYEAQ. The CDR3 DNA sequence: TGTGCCAGCAGCGCCGGGGGGTTAGAGACCCAGTACTTC. Translated, it gives CASSAGGLETQYF.

The rearrangement uses TRBV5-4 and TRBJ1-2; tentative D call: TRBD1 (5 bases). This CDR3 spans 17 amino acids. In germline, CDR1 is SGHNT, CDR2 YYREEE (reference sequence). Between the trimmed V and J ends, which lost 0 bases and 4 bases, there was a span of 19 bases. The CDR3 DNA is TGTGCCAGCAGCTTGGGAGGACACAACGCTGGCCTCTATGGCTACACCTTC. Translating gives CASSLGGHNAGLYGYTF. Full variable domain (rest looked up from reference TRBV5-4 and TRBJ1-2): ETGVTQSPTHLIKTRGQQVTLRCSSQSGHNTVSWYQQALGQGPQFIFQYYREEENGRGNFPPRFSGLQFPNYSSELNVNALELDDSALYLCASSLGGHNAGLYGYTFGSGTRLTVV.

The rearrangement links TRBV7-9 to TRBJ2-3, with 12 bases matching TRBD1. V gave up 3 bases and J gave up 6 bases; unmatched junction bases: 7. The CDR3 sequence is 16 residues long. Germline-derived CDR1 and CDR2 are SEHNR and FQNEAQ (reference sequence). This CDR3 reads CASSFPGTGGRDTQYF. Here the CDR3 DNA reads TGTGCCAGCAGCTTTCCCGGGACAGGGGGCAGGGATACGCAGTATTTT. Variable domain in full (rest from reference TRBV7-9 and TRBJ2-3): DTGVSQNPRHKITKRGQNVTFRCDPISEHNRLYWYRQTLGQGPEFLTYFQNEAQLEKSRLLSDRFSAERPKGSFSTLEIQRTEQGDSAMYLCASSFPGTGGRDTQYFGPGTRLTVL.

The chain employs TRBV23-1 and TRBJ1-1; 8 bases are a match to TRBD1. TRBV23-1 is labeled an ORF, and its function is uncertain. V lost 6 bases to trimming and J lost 2 bases; unmatched junction nucleotides: 14. CDR3 length: 17 residues. CDR3 sequence (DNA): TGCGCCAGCAGGTTGAAGAGTGGACAGGGACAAAACACTGAAGCTTTCTTT. Its translation: CASRLKSGQGQNTEAFF.

The chain combines TRBV5-6 with TRBJ2-5, with D possibly TRBD2 on 6 matching bases. Germline CDR1 reads SGHDT; CDR2 reads YYEEEE. Trimming stripped 1 base from V and 1 base from J, with 14 bases between. This CDR3 has 16 residues. CDR3: CASSLHLEGSQETQYF. The DNA of the CDR3 is TGTGCCAGCAGCTTGCATCTGGAGGGGTCCCAAGAGACCCAGTACTTC.

CDR3 sequence: CSVPLIVSNNYGYTF. The DNA for the CDR3 is TGCAGCGTGCCGTTGATAGTCTCTAATAACTATGGCTACACCTTC. The chain combines TRBV29-1 with TRBJ1-2, with unresolved D. The germline V gene has CDR1 SQVTM and CDR2 ANQGSEA. Deletions cut 6 bases from V and 1 base from J, with 18 bases between. CDR3 length: 15 residues.

V and J are TRBV14 and TRBJ1-1; a possible D gene is TRBD1 (6 bases). The CDR3 totals 18 residues. From germline, CDR1 is SGHDN and CDR2 FVKESK. With 0 bases removed from V and 3 bases from J, the gap between germline ends came to 20 bases. The CDR3 sequence: CASSQDPVEGGGDTEAFF. The CDR3 region has the DNA TGTGCCAGCAGCCAAGATCCCGTCGAGGGGGGAGGGGACACTGAAGCTTTCTTT.

This clone was seen a few times. The chain joins TRBV5-1 to TRBJ2-3; 15 bases fit TRBD2. Germline V gene data show CDR1 as SGHRS and CDR2 as YFSETQ. Trimming at V came to 3 bases and at J to 0 bases, leaving 5 bases not matched to a gene. The CDR3 totals 18 residues. DNA for the CDR3: TGCGCCAGCAGCTGGGGGACTAGCGGGGGGTCTAGCACAGATACGCAGTATTTT. Translated: CASSWGTSGGSSTDTQYF.

The chain recombines TRBV11-3 with TRBJ2-5; possibly TRBD1 for D (7 bases). Per germline, CDR1 SGHNT and CDR2 YENEEA. This CDR3 comprises 16 residues. Trimming took 0 bases from V and 5 from J, leaving 16 bases between them. This CDR3 is CASSLDPTTGRETQYF. The DNA of the CDR3 is TGTGCCAGCAGCTTAGACCCCACGACAGGGAGGGAGACCCAGTACTTC. Using reference TRBV11-3 and TRBJ2-5 for the parts outside the CDR3, the full variable domain is EAGVVQSPRYKIIEKKQPVAFWCNPISGHNTLYWYLQNLGQGPELLIRYENEEAVDDSQLPKDRFSAERLKGVDSTLKIQPAELGDSAVYLCASSLDPTTGRETQYFGPGTRLLVL.

This chain links TRBV6-4 with TRBJ2-7; TRBD2 matches at 16 bases. Germline V CDR1 and CDR2: MRHNA, SNTAGT. This CDR3 is built from 17 residues. Unmatched junction bases numbered 6, after V lost 5 bases and J lost 2 bases. The CDR3 here is CASSLPGLAGGPYEQYF. The CDR3 coding sequence is TGTGCCAGCAGTTTACCGGGACTAGCGGGGGGGCCCTACGAGCAGTACTTC.

This chain connects TRBV7-3 to TRBJ2-1, with 11 positions matching TRBD2. Germline assignment: CDR1 SGHTA and CDR2 FQGTGA. There are 15 residues in the CDR3. The trim removed 4 bases at V and 7 bases at J, leaving 6 bases unmatched. The CDR3 nucleotides are TGTGCCAGCAGCTCGACTAGCGGGGCTTGGAATGAGCAGTTCTTC. Its translation is CASSSTSGAWNEQFF.

The chain is built from TRBV6-1 and TRBJ2-5; D perhaps matches TRBD2 (6 bases). The germline V gene has CDR1 MNHNS and CDR2 SASEGT. V lost 2 bases, J lost 5 bases, and 12 bases lay in between. The CDR3 spans 14 residues. CDR3 residues: CASSERGTGETQYF. The CDR3 DNA reads TGTGCCAGCAGTGAACGGGGGACGGGGGAGACCCAGTACTTC.

In the case of this clone: Its ends do not fully match the called genes, so a read error is possible. Other DNA variants within this sample encode the same CDR3. The V call is TRBV30, the J call TRBJ1-6; D uncertain. From germline, CDR1 is GTSNPN and CDR2 SVGIG (reference sequence). The CDR3 consists of 14 residues. CDR3 sequence (DNA): TGTGCCTGGAGTGTCAACCGGTATAATTCCCCCCTCCACTTT. As protein: CAWSVNRYNSPLHF.

The chain is built from TRBV4-2 and TRBJ2-3; the match to TRBD2 covers 8 bases. Germline trimming cut 1 base from V and 1 base from J; bases unmatched to any gene: 7. The germline CDR1 and CDR2 sequences are LGHNA and YNFKEQ. The CDR3 runs to 17 residues. The CDR3 region is CASSQGAAGVGTDTQYF. CDR3 nucleotides: TGTGCCAGCAGCCAAGGGGCAGCGGGGGTCGGCACAGATACGCAGTATTTT.

This sequence joins TRBV5-6 and TRBJ1-2; possible D gene TRBD1, 5 bases. The V gene lost 4 bases and the J gene lost 10 bases, with 14 bases spanning the gap. This CDR3 is 12 amino acids long. Looked up from germline, CDR1 is SGHDT and CDR2 is YYEEEE. The CDR3 region has the DNA TGTGCCAGCAGCCCAGGAGGGGTTGCCTACACCTTC. This sequence encodes CASSPGGVAYTF. Full variable domain (rest looked up from reference TRBV5-6 and TRBJ1-2): DAGVTQSPTHLIKTRGQQVTLRCSPKSGHDTVSWYQQALGQGPQFIFQYYEEEERQRGNFPDRFSGHQFPNYSSELNVNALLLGDSALYLCASSPGGVAYTFGSGTRLTVV.

The chain joins TRBV29-1 to TRBJ1-2, with D perhaps TRBD1 (6 bases). Germline V gene data show CDR1 as SQVTM and CDR2 as ANQGSEA. The CDR3 loop spans 10 amino acids. Deletions cut 5 bases from V and 11 bases from J, with 12 bases between. The CDR3 reads CSVTGTPYTF. CDR3 DNA sequence: TGCAGCGTTACCGGGACACCGTACACCTTC.

The chain uses TRBV19 and TRBJ1-3; 7 bases map to TRBD1. V gave up 3 bases and J gave up 2 bases; unmatched junction bases: 7. The CDR3 runs to 16 residues. From germline, CDR1 is LNHDA and CDR2 SQIVND (reference sequence). The CDR3 reads CASSMDDREPGNTIYF. The CDR3 DNA sequence: TGTGCCAGTAGTATGGATGACAGGGAACCTGGAAACACCATATATTTT.

The CDR3 DNA is TGCAGCGTTGAAGGACAGGGTGCGGACTGGGGGGTTGGCTACACCTTC. Its translation: CSVEGQGADWGVGYTF. The rearrangement joins TRBV29-1 to TRBJ1-2; 7 bases align to TRBD1. Germline-derived CDR1 and CDR2 are SQVTM and ANQGSEA. With V trimmed by 1 base and J by 7 bases, 15 bases remained unmatched. CDR3 length: 16 amino acids.